The entry below describes one T cell receptor beta chain. Its specificity is unknown. CDR1 and CDR2 (germline): SGHDT, YYEEEE. The V segment lost 2 bases and the J segment 4 bases; nucleotides outside the gene matches: 3. The CDR3 consists of 14 residues. Primers: 60 Vbeta forward and 13 Jbeta reverse. Measured with immunoSEQ multiplex PCR; TCRdb has only the in-frame clones, and not every one. The sample contains about 210,000 clones, over 80% of which appear only once. The sample comes from a study of cytomegalovirus exposure and HLA in healthy donors. Study-wide points: By HLA locus, TCR association rates varied in a later analysis, with DRB1 showing the most and HLA-C the fewest. TRBV6-2, TRBV6-3 and some other V segments were excluded as indistinguishable.

The specimen sequenced was PBMCs. The chain is built from TRBV5-6 and TRBJ1-2; TRBD1 matches at 9 bases. The sequence was collected from a woman in her fifties or sixties in good health and CMV-seropositive. CDR3: CASSLQGAGYGYTF. For the CDR3, the DNA is TGTGCCAGCAGCTTACAGGGGGCGGGCTATGGCTACACCTTC.